Included here is one T cell receptor beta chain sequence, with context. The data derive from a study of radiation and T cells in renal cell carcinoma. Sequenced by immunoSEQ multiplex PCR; TCRdb stores in-frame clones only, minus some. The data show 50,000 to 75,000 clones, roughly three quarters seen once. Time point noted: baseline pretreatment blood. The treatment denotes: 15 Gy SBRT to primary tumor, nephrectomy 4 weeks later. The TCR was taken from a man in his fifties or sixties with renal cell carcinoma. The sample in question was blood, obtained from a patient whose treatment included radiotherapy and nephrectomy.

In nucleotides, the CDR3 is TGTGCCAGCAGCGTAGTAAGTGGGGGCGCAGGAAACACCATATATTTT. This translates into CASSVVSGGAGNTIYF. V and J are TRBV9 and TRBJ1-3, with D perhaps matching TRBD1 (6 bases). The length of the CDR3 is 16 residues. V was cut by 0 bases and J by 4 bases, with 14 bases left in between. CDR1 is SGDLS and CDR2 is YYNGEE in the germline V gene.